This TCR beta chain was sequenced in a study of identifying expanded T cells in peripheral blood. This table comes from immunoSEQ multiplex PCR, and its TCRdb copy is limited to in-frame clones, with some not included. The repertoire has 85,000 to 95,000 clones, almost 90% of them found once; the top ten carry 3.5% to 4.5%. Of note for this clone: Its antigen is currently unknown.

Findings and limits, study-wide: Technical replicates showed about 1.1 changed clones; approximately 2 weeks roughly 16; four weeks 19.

V was trimmed by 6 bases and J by 7 bases, leaving 15 bases between them. Germline CDR1 MNHEY, CDR2 SVGAGI. The CDR3 has 14 residues. The sequencing input was blood. The source is a person aged 18 to 69 in good health. The chain recombines TRBV6-5 with TRBJ2-2; D remains unclear. The CDR3 loop is CASSGFPKVGELFF. The CDR3 nucleotides read TGTGCCAGCAGCGGTTTTCCCAAAGTCGGGGAGCTGTTTTTT.